The 29 T cell receptor beta chains reported below all come from one sample, sequenced in a study of cytomegalovirus exposure and HLA in healthy donors. The PCR made use of 60 Vbeta and 13 Jbeta primers. TCRdb's table, derived via immunoSEQ multiplex PCR, lists solely in-frame clones and lacks some. Among around 100,000 clones listed, around 75% were seen once. Sequencing was performed on PBMCs. The receptors stem from a woman in her 30s in good health and CMV-seronegative.

This rearrangement joins TRBV5-1 to TRBJ1-1; perhaps TRBD1 as D (5 bases). CDR3 length: 16 residues. The ends were cut back, 6 bases at V and 0 bases at J, with 18 bases in the middle. Germline loops: CDR1 SGHRS, CDR2 YFSETQ. The CDR3 here is CASMGGEGFLNTEAFF. The CDR3 region has the DNA TGCGCCAGCATGGGAGGGGAAGGGTTTTTGAACACTGAAGCTTTCTTT.

J is TRBJ1-2 and V is TRBV27, with D maybe TRBD1 (5 bases). Deletions cut 0 bases from V and 8 bases from J, with 10 bases between. The CDR3 has 13 amino acids. Germline V gene data show CDR1 as MNHEY and CDR2 as SMNVEV (reference sequence). CDR3 sequence: CASSLSQGYGYTF. The CDR3 coding sequence is TGTGCCAGCAGTTTATCGCAGGGTTACGGCTACACCTTC.

The rearrangement joins TRBV6-6 to TRBJ2-1, with unresolved D. Trimming took 4 bases from V and 6 from J, leaving 7 bases between them. CDR1 MNHNY and CDR2 SVGAGI come from the germline V gene (reference sequence). This CDR3 contains 12 residues. CDR3 sequence reads: CASSLLGNEQFF. The CDR3 region has the DNA TGTGCCAGCAGTTTGCTAGGCAATGAGCAGTTCTTC.

A word on this clone: At one end the junction does not follow the germline gene, possibly because of a read error. The rearrangement joins TRBV5-6 to TRBJ2-4, with TRBD1 matching 7 bases. Germline values: CDR1 SGHDT, CDR2 YYEEEE. This CDR3 region has 14 residues. CDR3 in amino acids: CASSPTGAKSIQYF. In DNA, the CDR3 is TGTGCCAGCAGCCCAACAGGGGCCAAAAGCATTCAGTACTTC.

The CDR3 is CASSPGETGNTEAFF. The CDR3 DNA reads TGTGCTAGTTCCCCAGGAGAGACAGGGAACACTGAAGCTTTCTTT. The V call is TRBV12-5, the J call TRBJ1-1, with D perhaps TRBD1 (6 bases). In germline, CDR1 is LGHNT, CDR2 FRNRAP. The CDR3 runs to 15 residues. The V end was cut by 8 bases, the J end by 1 base, with 17 bases between. Complete variable domain (other parts from reference TRBV12-5 and TRBJ1-1): DARVTQTPRHKVTEMGQEVTMRCQPILGHNTVFWYRQTMMQGLELLAYFRNRAPLDDSGMPKDRFSAEMPDATLATLKIQPSEPRDSAVYFCASSPGETGNTEAFFGQGTRLTVV.

This CDR3 reads CASSYRGPTNEKLFF. In nucleotides, the CDR3 is TGTGCCAGCAGTTACAGGGGGCCAACTAATGAAAAACTGTTTTTT. The genes are TRBV6-5 and TRBJ1-4; TRBD1 agrees at 7 bases. Germline CDR1 MNHEY, CDR2 SVGAGI. With V trimmed by 2 bases and J by 0 bases, 0 bases remained unmatched. The CDR3 runs to 15 residues.

This sequence joins TRBV6-1 and TRBJ2-5, with a tentative D call TRBD1 (8 bases). This CDR3 region has 15 residues. V lost 8 bases and J lost 3, with 19 bases in between. Germline assignment: CDR1 MNHNS and CDR2 SASEGT. CDR3 protein: CASYRGGSGEETQYF. The CDR3 region has the DNA TGTGCCAGCTACAGGGGGGGTTCTGGTGAAGAGACCCAGTACTTC.

This clone occurred a few times. This chain joins TRBV9 and TRBJ2-1; D is possibly TRBD2 (5 bases). Trimming cost V 4 bases and J 7 bases, with 21 bases left between them. The V gene's germline CDR1 is SGDLS and CDR2 YYNGEE. The CDR3 has 16 residues. The CDR3: CASSTRETRPTNEQFF. The DNA of the CDR3 is TGTGCCAGCAGCACAAGGGAAACTAGACCAACGAATGAGCAGTTCTTC. Supplemented by reference TRBV9 and TRBJ2-1, the full variable domain reads DSGVTQTPKHLITATGQRVTLRCSPRSGDLSVYWYQQSLDQGLQFLIQYYNGEERAKGNILERFSAQQFPDLHSELNLSSLELGDSALYFCASSTRETRPTNEQFFGPGTRLTVL.

The chain employs TRBV5-1 and TRBJ2-7; tentatively, D is TRBD1 (5 bases). Germline values: CDR1 SGHRS, CDR2 YFSETQ. The length of the CDR3 is 16 residues. The V gene lost 0 bases and the J gene lost 5 bases, with 18 bases spanning the gap. The CDR3 spells CASSLAGRGIQDEQYF. The CDR3 nucleotides read TGCGCCAGCAGCTTGGCCGGTAGGGGAATACAGGACGAGCAGTACTTC.

This sequence joins TRBV5-1 and TRBJ2-5; TRBD2 might be the D (6 bases). V was clipped by 7 bases and J by 0 bases, with 10 bases between them. Germline V lookup: CDR1 SGHRS, CDR2 YFSETQ. CDR3 length: 13 residues. This CDR3 is CASLRDYQETQYF. The CDR3 nucleotides read TGCGCCAGCCTCCGGGACTACCAAGAGACCCAGTACTTC.

The chain employs TRBV10-3 and TRBJ2-7, with TRBD1 as a possible D gene (5 bases). Trimming removed 3 bases at V and 2 bases at J, with 11 bases between. The CDR3 has 14 residues. From germline, CDR1 is ENHRY and CDR2 SYGVKD. CDR3 region: CAISDRTDTYEQYF. In DNA, the CDR3 is TGTGCCATCAGTGACCGGACGGACACCTACGAGCAGTACTTC.

The chain recombines TRBV11-2 with TRBJ2-5; 8 positions agree with TRBD2. The V gene end was trimmed by 8 bases and the J gene end by 4 bases; junction bases not matched to a gene: 0. Looked up from germline, CDR1 is SGHAT and CDR2 is FQNNGV. CDR3 length: 11 amino acids. The DNA of the CDR3 is TGTGCCAGCCTAGCGGGAGAGACCCAGTACTTC. Translation: CASLAGETQYF.

This rearrangement joins TRBV5-6 to TRBJ1-2; D unresolved. This CDR3 region has 14 residues. Trimming left V 4 bases short and J 3 bases short, with 13 bases between. The germline V gene encodes CDR1 SGHDT and CDR2 YYEEEE. The CDR3 is CASSPTGRHYGYTF. CDR3 nucleotides: TGTGCCAGCAGCCCCACCGGGAGACACTATGGCTACACCTTC.

This chain connects TRBV27 to TRBJ2-7; perhaps TRBD1 as D (5 bases). Germline V CDR1 and CDR2: MNHEY, SMNVEV (reference sequence). Trimming left V 5 bases short and J 4 bases short, with 18 bases between. The CDR3 totals 15 residues. The CDR3 reads CASSLNPRTKYEQYF. The CDR3 DNA reads TGTGCCAGCAGTCTAAATCCGAGGACAAAGTACGAGCAGTACTTC.

The J gene is TRBJ2-7, the V gene TRBV27; the match to TRBD1 covers 8 bases. The CDR3 spans 13 residues. The junction had 10 bases not matched to a gene; V was cut back by 10 bases and J by 5 bases. Germline V gene data show CDR1 as MNHEY and CDR2 as SMNVEV (reference sequence). CDR3 coding DNA: TGTGCCATATCGAGCAGGGGGCCCGACGAGCAGTACTTC. It specifies CAISSRGPDEQYF.

This clone was observed a single time. The chain combines TRBV29-1 with TRBJ1-2; 9 bases agree with TRBD1. After removal of 0 bases from V and 8 bases from J, the junction contained 10 bases not matched to a gene. The CDR3 totals 15 residues. Germline loops: CDR1 SQVTM, CDR2 ANQGSEA. The CDR3 is CSVEDGSGTGSGYTF. The CDR3 bases are TGCAGCGTTGAAGACGGGTCCGGGACAGGGAGCGGCTACACCTTC.

This chain connects TRBV2 to TRBJ2-1; 8 bases line up with TRBD2. The CDR3 length is 16 residues. Germline lookup yields CDR1 SNHLY and CDR2 FYNNEI. V was clipped by 1 base and J by 7 bases; unmatched bases: 9. The CDR3 sequence is CASSEEKAGASNEQFF. In DNA form, the CDR3 reads TGTGCCAGCAGTGAAGAAAAAGCGGGAGCCTCAAATGAGCAGTTCTTC.

This rearrangement joins TRBV11-2 to TRBJ1-1; D gene unclear. This CDR3 is 13 amino acids long. Trimming took off 5 bases at V and 7 bases at J, with 14 bases between the two ends. Per the germline V gene, CDR1 is SGHAT and CDR2 is FQNNGV. The CDR3 loop reads CASSDQLSGEAFF. DNA of the CDR3: TGTGCCAGCAGCGATCAGTTGTCGGGTGAAGCTTTCTTT.

This clone has a handful of counts. The J gene is TRBJ2-7, the V gene TRBV6-1, with 7 bases matching TRBD1. J gave up 0 bases and V 6 bases, and 8 bases lay outside the gene matches. This CDR3 contains 15 residues. The germline V gene has CDR1 MNHNS and CDR2 SASEGT. CDR3 nucleotides: TGTGCCAGCAGGTTAACAGGGGTGGTCTCCTACGAGCAGTACTTC. Its protein is CASRLTGVVSYEQYF.

Details on this clone: This is likely a read error, given that the CDR3 carries no conserved phenylalanine or tryptophan at its end. Because the CDR3's place on the DNA is in doubt, the DNA is left out and the CDR3 is given as listed by TCRdb. V gene TRBV29-1 combines with J gene TRBJ1-2; TRBD1 reflects the table's D call only, with no check against the DNA. Termini included, the CDR3 measures 11 amino acids. Germline CDR1 and CDR2: SQVTM and ANQGSEA. This CDR3 reads CSVERKDTLFL.

This clone was seen a handful of times. J is TRBJ1-2 and V is TRBV5-6; D not certain. Trimming took off 1 base at V and 3 bases at J, with 13 bases between the two ends. Germline CDR1 SGHDT, CDR2 YYEEEE. The CDR3 has 15 residues. CDR3 loop: CASSLRGGIHYGYTF. CDR3 in DNA: TGTGCCAGCAGCTTGCGGGGAGGAATTCACTATGGCTACACCTTC.

The genes are TRBV23-1 and TRBJ1-1; tentative D call: TRBD1 (6 bases). TRBV23-1 has ORF status, its function being uncertain. V was cut by 4 bases and J by 3 bases, with 24 bases left in between. The CDR3 runs to 18 residues. The DNA for the CDR3 is TGCGCCAGCAGTCGGGCGAGTCGGGGGGGCAAGATAGACACTGAAGCTTTCTTT. Amino acid sequence: CASSRASRGGKIDTEAFF.

The table lists this clone with a few counts. The chain couples TRBV5-6 to TRBJ2-7, with D perhaps TRBD1 (6 bases). The CDR3 consists of 16 residues. Germline V lookup: CDR1 SGHDT, CDR2 YYEEEE. The V end was cut by 1 base, the J end by 1 base, with 15 bases between. CDR3 bases: TGTGCCAGCAGCTTGTTGCACGGACAGAGGTCCTACGAGCAGTACTTC. Encoded protein: CASSLLHGQRSYEQYF.

This clone showed up just a few times. The rearrangement links TRBV29-1 to TRBJ1-2; weak D call: TRBD1 (5 bases). Per germline, CDR1 SQVTM and CDR2 ANQGSEA. Trimming removed 4 bases from V and 5 bases from J, with 14 bases in between. The length of the CDR3 is 13 residues. DNA of the CDR3: TGCAGCGTTGCTGCCAGGGAGGGGTATGGCTACACCTTC. Protein: CSVAAREGYGYTF.

V usage is TRBV15 and J usage is TRBJ1-1; weak D call: TRBD1 (5 bases). The V gene's germline CDR1 is LNHNV and CDR2 YYDKDF (reference sequence). This CDR3 is 16 amino acids long. Trimming took off 4 bases at V and 9 bases at J, with 24 bases between the two ends. CDR3 in amino acids: CATSTQSRRGRGKAFF. DNA of the CDR3: TGTGCCACCAGCACTCAATCAAGGAGGGGCCGCGGTAAAGCTTTCTTT.

The count of this clone is one. CDR3 sequence (DNA): TGTGCCAGCAGCTTACTGGACAGGGAAGCTTTCTTT. This sequence encodes CASSLLDREAFF. The J gene is TRBJ1-1, the V gene TRBV7-8; TRBD1 agrees at 7 bases. This CDR3 region has 12 residues. After removal of 2 bases from V and 8 bases from J, the junction contained 2 bases not matched to a gene. Germline-derived CDR1 and CDR2 are SGHVS and FQNEAQ.

In the case of this clone: A junction boundary mismatches the germline segment, possibly from a read error. This sequence joins TRBV30 and TRBJ1-2, with TRBD1 as a possible D gene (6 bases). The germline gives CDR1 GTSNPN, CDR2 SVGIG (reference sequence). The CDR3 is made up of 13 amino acids. The CDR3 nucleotides are TGTGCCTGGAGTGTACTTACAGGGAATCGACATGACTTC. This sequence encodes CAWSVLTGNRHDF.

The rearrangement links TRBV6-5 to TRBJ2-1; D is perhaps TRBD2 (5 bases). V was pared by 8 bases and J by 10 bases, with 12 bases between. Germline V lookup: CDR1 MNHEY, CDR2 SVGAGI. This CDR3 spans 11 amino acids. The CDR3 bases are TGTGCCAGCTCCTCATGGGAGGAGCAGTTCTTC. Residues: CASSSWEEQFF.

This clone was recorded only once. The genes are TRBV5-6 and TRBJ2-7; no definite D call. Per the germline V gene, CDR1 is SGHDT and CDR2 is YYEEEE. The CDR3 has 15 residues. Trimming pared 0 bases from V and 5 bases from J, leaving 15 bases between. Written as DNA, the CDR3 is TGTGCCAGCAGCTTGGCCACTGTCCAATCCAACGAGCAGTACTTC. Amino acids: CASSLATVQSNEQYF. Supplemented by reference TRBV5-6 and TRBJ2-7, the full variable domain reads DAGVTQSPTHLIKTRGQQVTLRCSPKSGHDTVSWYQQALGQGPQFIFQYYEEEERQRGNFPDRFSGHQFPNYSSELNVNALLLGDSALYLCASSLATVQSNEQYFGPGTRLTVT.